Presented here are 29 T cell receptor beta chains from one specimen sequenced in a study of STAT5B mutations in CD4+ large granular lymphocyte leukemia. Some clones are missing from TCRdb's copy, which holds only in-frame ones; the method was immunoSEQ multiplex PCR. The sample has over 45,000 clones; less than 85% are singletons. Specimen: CD4+ T cells from blood buffy coats. The receptors shown here come from a human donor in good health.

This sequence joins TRBV28 and TRBJ1-1; the D is unclear. The V gene lost 6 bases and the J gene lost 6 bases, with 11 bases spanning the gap. This CDR3 is 12 amino acids long. The germline CDR1 and CDR2 sequences are MDHEN and SYDVKM. CDR3 protein: CASSLRISEAFF. The CDR3 coding sequence is TGTGCCAGCAGCCTGCGTATCTCTGAAGCTTTCTTT.

The chain uses TRBV28 and TRBJ1-6, with D perhaps matching TRBD1 (5 bases). The V end lost 2 bases, the J end lost 11 bases, and 7 bases lay between the germline ends. This CDR3 is built from 12 residues. CDR1 is MDHEN and CDR2 is SYDVKM in the germline V gene. The CDR3 nucleotides are TGTGCCAGCAGTTTAGGGGGAGCACCCCTCCACTTT. Its protein product is CASSLGGAPLHF. The full variable domain, its missing parts supplied by reference TRBV28 and TRBJ1-6, is DVKVTQSSRYLVKRTGEKVFLECVQDMDHENMFWYRQDPGLGLRLIYFSYDVKMKEKGDIPEGYSVSREKKERFSLILESASTNQTSMYLCASSLGGAPLHFGNGTRLTVT.

This clone was detected only a few times. This chain uses TRBV7-8 with TRBJ1-5; a weak D match, TRBD1 (6 bases). Germline values: CDR1 SGHVS, CDR2 FQNEAQ. The CDR3 totals 17 residues. V was trimmed by 1 base and J by 2 bases, leaving 15 bases between them. CDR3 sequence (DNA): TGTGCCAGCAGCTTAGGGGTAGCCCGACAGGGCAATCAGCCCCAGCATTTT. Protein product: CASSLGVARQGNQPQHF.

J is TRBJ2-2 and V is TRBV10-3, with 10 bases matching TRBD1. J lost 7 bases, V lost 11 bases, and 10 bases had no gene match. CDR3 length equals 14 residues. CDR1 and CDR2 from the germline V gene are ENHRY and SYGVKD. CDR3 DNA sequence: TGTGCCCTGGCCCGGGACAGGGGCGGCGGGGAGCTGTTTTTT. Translated: CALARDRGGGELFF.

This rearrangement joins TRBV9 to TRBJ2-5; D is possibly TRBD2 (6 bases). V shed 4 bases and J shed 2 bases, with 9 bases lying between them. There are 13 residues in the CDR3. Germline-derived CDR1 and CDR2 are SGDLS and YYNGEE. CDR3 sequence: CASSISGQETQYF. For the CDR3, the DNA is TGTGCCAGCAGCATTAGCGGACAAGAGACCCAGTACTTC.

The chain has TRBV5-8 and TRBJ2-7, with D possibly TRBD2 on 5 matching bases. Trimming took 6 bases from V and 1 from J, leaving 14 bases between them. Germline V gene lookup returns CDR1 SGHTS and CDR2 YDEGEE. The CDR3 length is 14 residues. CDR3: CASTLPSGSYEQYV. CDR3 bases: TGTGCCAGCACCCTCCCCTCGGGATCCTACGAGCAGTACGTC.

This clone was observed a single time. V usage is TRBV7-6 and J usage is TRBJ1-2; 7 nucleotides agree with TRBD1. The CDR3 is 13 amino acids. The junction had 5 bases not matched to a gene; V was cut back by 4 bases and J by 6 bases. Germline assignment: CDR1 SGHVS and CDR2 FNYEAQ. CDR3 nucleotide sequence: TGTGCCAGCAGCTATACAGGGGTCGATGGCTACACCTTC. This gives the protein CASSYTGVDGYTF.

This clone was seen more than once but under ten times. The genes are TRBV30 and TRBJ1-6; no clear D. This CDR3 spans 12 amino acids. Germline CDR1 and CDR2: GTSNPN and SVGIG (reference sequence). Trimming took 5 bases from V and 9 from J, leaving 11 bases between them. The CDR3 DNA reads as TGTGCCTGGTATTCTGGCGGTTCACCCCTCCACTTT. Translation gives CAWYSGGSPLHF. Full variable domain (outside the CDR3, taken from reference TRBV30 and TRBJ1-6): SQTIHQWPATLVQPVGSPLSLECTVEGTSNPNLYWYRQAAGRGLQLLFYSVGIGQISSEVPQNLSASRPQDRQFILSSKKLLLSDSGFYLCAWYSGGSPLHFGNGTRLTVT.

This chain connects TRBV30 to TRBJ2-3; unclear D gene. Trimming pared 3 bases from V and 2 bases from J, leaving 9 bases between. This CDR3 spans 13 amino acids. In germline, CDR1 is GTSNPN, CDR2 SVGIG (reference sequence). The CDR3 is CAWRENPTDTQYF. The CDR3 region has the DNA TGTGCCTGGAGGGAAAACCCCACAGATACGCAGTATTTT.

The V gene is TRBV29-1, the J gene TRBJ2-5; perhaps TRBD2 as D (7 bases). V was pared by 8 bases and J by 0 bases, with 13 bases between. In germline, CDR1 is SQVTM, CDR2 ANQGSEA. There are 13 residues in the CDR3. CDR3 in DNA: TGCAGCTACGGGGGGCCCGACCAAGAGACCCAGTACTTC. This gives the protein CSYGGPDQETQYF.

The J gene is TRBJ2-7, the V gene TRBV10-3, with TRBD1 matching over 8 bases. This CDR3 spans 18 amino acids. The V segment lost 0 bases and the J segment 0 bases; nucleotides outside the gene matches: 10. Germline CDR1 is ENHRY and CDR2 is SYGVKD. CDR3: CAISESGQGRRSSYEQYF. CDR3 nucleotides: TGTGCCATCAGTGAGTCAGGACAGGGTAGAAGGAGCTCCTACGAGCAGTACTTC.

V and J are TRBV27 and TRBJ2-3; D could derive from TRBD1 or TRBD2 (5 bases each). The CDR3 contains 15 residues. The germline V gene encodes CDR1 MNHEY and CDR2 SMNVEV (reference sequence). V was pared by 3 bases and J by 6 bases, with 16 bases between. For the CDR3, the DNA is TGTGCCAGCAGTTTTCAGGGCGGGTTGATGGATACGCAGTATTTT. Protein sequence: CASSFQGGLMDTQYF.

The gene calls are TRBV19 and TRBJ2-7; TRBD1 aligns across 9 bases. The germline V gene has CDR1 LNHDA and CDR2 SQIVND (reference sequence). The J segment lost 7 bases and the V segment lost 4 bases, leaving 8 bases of the junction unmatched. The CDR3 consists of 14 residues. CDR3 DNA sequence: TGTGCCAGTAGTAAGGGACAGGGAGCCTGGGAGCAGTACTTC. This gives the protein CASSKGQGAWEQYF.

This clone was counted a few times. This sequence joins TRBV18 and TRBJ1-5; TRBD1 might be the D (6 bases). The V gene lost 3 bases and the J gene lost 6 bases, with 12 bases spanning the gap. Looked up from germline, CDR1 is KGHSH and CDR2 is LQKENI. The CDR3 consists of 14 residues. CDR3 sequence (DNA): TGTGCCAGCTCACCCCAGGGGTCGGGTCAGCCCCAGCATTTT. This sequence encodes CASSPQGSGQPQHF. Supplemented by reference TRBV18 and TRBJ1-5, the full variable domain reads NAGVMQNPRHLVRRRGQEARLRCSPMKGHSHVYWYRQLPEEGLKFMVYLQKENIIDESGMPKERFSAEFPKEGPSILRIQQVVRGDSAAYFCASSPQGSGQPQHFGDGTRLSIL.

This chain links TRBV2 with TRBJ2-1, with TRBD2 as a possible D gene (7 bases). The germline V and J ends were trimmed by 7 bases and 4 bases, with 20 bases remaining between them. The V gene's germline CDR1 is SNHLY and CDR2 FYNNEI. There are 16 residues in the CDR3. The CDR3 sequence is CASISGGLNNYNEQFF. Here the CDR3 DNA reads TGTGCCAGCATTTCCGGGGGGCTTAACAATTACAATGAGCAGTTCTTC. The full variable domain, with the rest looked up from reference TRBV2 and TRBJ2-1, is EPEVTQTPSHQVTQMGQEVILRCVPISNHLYFYWYRQILGQKVEFLVSFYNNEISEKSEIFDDQFSVERPDGSNFTLKIRSTKLEDSAMYFCASISGGLNNYNEQFFGPGTRLTVL.

The chain uses TRBV6-5 and TRBJ2-2; a weak D match, TRBD1 (5 bases). Trimming shortened V by 4 bases and J by 12 bases, and 12 bases separated the two germline ends. Germline V gives CDR1 MNHEY, CDR2 SVGAGI. The CDR3 totals 12 residues. CDR3 region: CASSSQGGKLFF. The CDR3 nucleotides are TGTGCCAGCAGTTCTCAGGGTGGGAAGCTGTTTTTT.

The chain combines TRBV18 with TRBJ1-2, with D possibly being TRBD1 (5 bases). The V gene lost 0 bases and the J gene lost 4 bases, with 9 bases spanning the gap. This CDR3 spans 14 amino acids. Germline CDR1 and CDR2: KGHSH and LQKENI. DNA for the CDR3: TGTGCCAGCTCACCACCGGCAGGGACCTATGGCTACACCTTC. This translates into CASSPPAGTYGYTF.

The sample holds a few counts of this clone. The V call is TRBV5-6, the J call TRBJ1-5; perhaps TRBD1 as D (5 bases). This CDR3 is built from 14 residues. Trimming removed 3 bases at V and 5 bases at J, with 12 bases between. Germline-derived CDR1 and CDR2 are SGHDT and YYEEEE. Written as DNA, the CDR3 is TGTGCCAGCAGCTGGGGGGTAGTCGATCAGCCCCAGCATTTT. Translated: CASSWGVVDQPQHF.

This chain uses TRBV5-1 with TRBJ1-6; perhaps TRBD1 as D (6 bases). The CDR3 extends over 14 amino acids. Deletions cut 2 bases from V and 5 bases from J, with 8 bases between. Germline CDR1 and CDR2: SGHRS and YFSETQ. CDR3 nucleotides: TGCGCCAGCAGCTTTTCAGGGGATAATTCACCCCTCCACTTT. It specifies CASSFSGDNSPLHF.

The CDR3: CASKFSSDEQYF. In DNA, the CDR3 is TGTGCCAGCAAGTTCTCCAGTGACGAGCAGTACTTC. The chain is built from TRBV27 and TRBJ2-7; D is unresolved. The V end lost 7 bases, the J end lost 5 bases, and 12 bases lay between the germline ends. This CDR3 is built from 12 residues. In germline, CDR1 is MNHEY, CDR2 SMNVEV (reference sequence).

The chain recombines TRBV5-1 with TRBJ2-3; TRBD1 is a possible D gene (7 bases). CDR3 length: 15 residues. V was shortened by 4 bases and J by 6 bases, with 18 bases between the two germline ends. Germline CDR1 reads SGHRS; CDR2 reads YFSETQ. CDR3 coding DNA: TGCGCCAGCAGCCCAGTGGGCCCAGGGGGGGATACGCAGTATTTT. This gives the protein CASSPVGPGGDTQYF.

This chain connects TRBV28 to TRBJ2-5; 7 bases fit TRBD2. J was trimmed by 7 bases and V by 6 bases; bases with no gene match: 11. The CDR3 covers 14 residues. Germline-derived CDR1 and CDR2 are MDHEN and SYDVKM. CDR3 nucleotide sequence: TGTGCCAGCAGGGACCCGGGAGGTCAGGGGACCCAGTACTTC. Amino acids: CASRDPGGQGTQYF. Full variable domain (rest looked up from reference TRBV28 and TRBJ2-5): DVKVTQSSRYLVKRTGEKVFLECVQDMDHENMFWYRQDPGLGLRLIYFSYDVKMKEKGDIPEGYSVSREKKERFSLILESASTNQTSMYLCASRDPGGQGTQYFGPGTRLLVL.

This clone was found once. CDR3 nucleotides: TGCGCCAGCAGCTGGACCAGAGGCACTGAAGCTTTCTTT. It encodes CASSWTRGTEAFF. The rearrangement uses TRBV5-1 and TRBJ1-1; D uncertain. The V gene's germline CDR1 is SGHRS and CDR2 YFSETQ. The CDR3 runs 13 residues. With 3 bases removed from V and 4 bases from J, the gap between germline ends came to 10 bases.

The chain couples TRBV28 to TRBJ2-7, with 12 nucleotides matching TRBD1. The germline CDR1 and CDR2 sequences are MDHEN and SYDVKM. Unmatched junction bases numbered 10, after V lost 6 bases and J lost 7 bases. This CDR3 has 15 amino acids. DNA of the CDR3: TGTGCCAGCAGGCCCCAGGGACAGGGGGCAGGGGAGCAGTACTTC. Protein: CASRPQGQGAGEQYF.

This clone occurred once. V and J are TRBV6-1 and TRBJ2-5; D gene ambiguous. This CDR3 has 10 residues. Germline CDR1 reads MNHNS; CDR2 reads SASEGT. V dropped 7 bases and J dropped 5 bases, with 5 bases sitting between them. DNA of the CDR3: TGTGCCAGCAAGCTGGAGACCCAGTACTTC. Protein product: CASKLETQYF.

The rearrangement links TRBV5-5 to TRBJ1-3; unclear D gene. CDR3 length: 14 amino acids. Germline loops: CDR1 SGHKS, CDR2 YYEKEE (reference sequence). The ends were cut back, 4 bases at V and 0 bases at J, with 8 bases in the middle. CDR3 sequence (DNA): TGTGCCAGCAGCCTGGAGGTCTCTGGAAACACCATATATTTT. It is translated as CASSLEVSGNTIYF. The full variable domain, in which reference TRBV5-5 and TRBJ1-3 provide the parts outside the CDR3, is DAGVTQSPTHLIKTRGQQVTLRCSPISGHKSVSWYQQVLGQGPQFIFQYYEKEERGRGNFPDRFSARQFPNYSSELNVNALLLGDSALYLCASSLEVSGNTIYFGEGSWLTVV.

The chain is built from TRBV7-8 and TRBJ1-4; 7 nucleotides line up with TRBD1. The CDR3 has 14 amino acids. Trimming took 2 bases from V and 7 from J; bases not matched to a gene: 4. CDR1 and CDR2 (germline): SGHVS, FQNEAQ. The CDR3 nucleotides are TGTGCCAGCAGCTTAATGCAGGGGGGTGAAAAACTGTTTTTT. Translating gives CASSLMQGGEKLFF. The whole variable domain, filled in from reference TRBV7-8 and TRBJ1-4, reads GAGVSQSPRYKVAKRGQDVALRCDPISGHVSLFWYQQALGQGPEFLTYFQNEAQLDKSGLPSDRFFAERPEGSVSTLKIQRTQQEDSAVYLCASSLMQGGEKLFFGSGTQLSVL.

The J gene is TRBJ2-1, the V gene TRBV18; D remains ambiguous. Germline assignment: CDR1 KGHSH and CDR2 LQKENI. CDR3 length equals 12 residues. The germline V and J ends were trimmed by 0 bases and 7 bases, with 4 bases remaining between them. CDR3 loop: CASSPPLNEQFF. CDR3 sequence (DNA): TGTGCCAGCTCACCACCGTTGAATGAGCAGTTCTTC.

V is TRBV5-1 and J is TRBJ1-4; a possible D gene is TRBD1 (5 bases). This CDR3 has 14 residues. CDR1 and CDR2 from the germline V gene are SGHRS and YFSETQ. With 4 bases removed from V and 7 bases from J, the gap between germline ends came to 14 bases. The CDR3 DNA reads as TGCGCCAGCAGCGATTCAGGGTCTGCTGAAAAACTGTTTTTT. Its translation: CASSDSGSAEKLFF. The full variable domain, rest sourced from reference TRBV5-1 and TRBJ1-4, is KAGVTQTPRYLIKTRGQQVTLSCSPISGHRSVSWYQQTPGQGLQFLFEYFSETQRNKGNFPGRFSGRQFSNSRSEMNVSTLELGDSALYLCASSDSGSAEKLFFGSGTQLSVL.